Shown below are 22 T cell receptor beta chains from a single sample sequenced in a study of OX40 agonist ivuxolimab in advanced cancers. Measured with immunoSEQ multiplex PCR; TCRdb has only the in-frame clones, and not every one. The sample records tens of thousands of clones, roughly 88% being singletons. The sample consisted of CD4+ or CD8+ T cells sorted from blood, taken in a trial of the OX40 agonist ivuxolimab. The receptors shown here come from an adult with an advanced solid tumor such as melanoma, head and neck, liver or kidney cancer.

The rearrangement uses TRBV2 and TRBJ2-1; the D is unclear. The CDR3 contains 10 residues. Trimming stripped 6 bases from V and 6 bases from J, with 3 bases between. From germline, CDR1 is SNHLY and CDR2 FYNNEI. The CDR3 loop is CASRSNEQFF. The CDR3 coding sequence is TGTGCCAGCAGGTCCAATGAGCAGTTCTTC. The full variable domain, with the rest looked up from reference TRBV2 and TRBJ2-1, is EPEVTQTPSHQVTQMGQEVILRCVPISNHLYFYWYRQILGQKVEFLVSFYNNEISEKSEIFDDQFSVERPDGSNFTLKIRSTKLEDSAMYFCASRSNEQFFGPGTRLTVL.

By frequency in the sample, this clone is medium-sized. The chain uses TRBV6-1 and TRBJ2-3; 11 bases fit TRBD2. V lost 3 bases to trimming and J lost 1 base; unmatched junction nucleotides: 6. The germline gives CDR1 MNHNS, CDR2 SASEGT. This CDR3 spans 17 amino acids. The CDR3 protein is CASSDARLAGRTDTQYF. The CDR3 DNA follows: TGTGCCAGCAGTGATGCTCGACTAGCGGGACGCACAGATACGCAGTATTTT.

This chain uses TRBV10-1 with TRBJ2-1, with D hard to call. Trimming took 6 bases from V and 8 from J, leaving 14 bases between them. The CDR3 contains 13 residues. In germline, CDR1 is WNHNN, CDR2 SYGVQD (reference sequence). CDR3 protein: CASSEGQDYEQFF. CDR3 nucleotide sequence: TGCGCCAGCAGCGAAGGCCAAGACTATGAGCAGTTCTTC.

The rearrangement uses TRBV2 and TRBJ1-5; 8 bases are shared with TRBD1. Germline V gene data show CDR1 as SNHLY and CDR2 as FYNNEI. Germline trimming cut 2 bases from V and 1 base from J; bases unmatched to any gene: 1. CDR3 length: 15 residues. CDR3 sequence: CASSETGGSNQPQHF. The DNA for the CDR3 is TGTGCCAGCAGTGAAACAGGGGGGAGCAATCAGCCCCAGCATTTT.

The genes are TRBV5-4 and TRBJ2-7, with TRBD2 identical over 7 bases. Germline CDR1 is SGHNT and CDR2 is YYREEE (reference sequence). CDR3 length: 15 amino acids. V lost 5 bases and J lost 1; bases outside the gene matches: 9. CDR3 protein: CASRAGVAGSYEQYF. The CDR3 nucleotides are TGTGCCAGCAGGGCGGGGGTAGCGGGTTCCTACGAGCAGTACTTC.

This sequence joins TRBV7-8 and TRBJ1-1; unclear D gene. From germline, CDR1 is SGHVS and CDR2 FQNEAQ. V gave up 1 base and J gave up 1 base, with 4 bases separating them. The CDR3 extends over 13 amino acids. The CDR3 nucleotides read TGTGCCAGCAGCTTAGTGGGGAACACTGAAGCTTTCTTT. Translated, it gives CASSLVGNTEAFF.

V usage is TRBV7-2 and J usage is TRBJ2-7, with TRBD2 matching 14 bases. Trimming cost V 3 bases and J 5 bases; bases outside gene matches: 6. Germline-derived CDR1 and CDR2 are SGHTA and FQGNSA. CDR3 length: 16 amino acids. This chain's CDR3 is CASSFQGLAGAHEQYF. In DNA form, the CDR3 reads TGTGCCAGCAGCTTTCAGGGACTAGCGGGAGCCCACGAGCAGTACTTC.

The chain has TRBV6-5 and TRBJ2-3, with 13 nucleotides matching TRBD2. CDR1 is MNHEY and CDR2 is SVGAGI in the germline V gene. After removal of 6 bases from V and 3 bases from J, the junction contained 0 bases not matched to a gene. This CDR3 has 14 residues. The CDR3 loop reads CASRGLAGTDTQYF. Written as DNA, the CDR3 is TGTGCCAGCAGGGGACTAGCGGGAACAGATACGCAGTATTTT.

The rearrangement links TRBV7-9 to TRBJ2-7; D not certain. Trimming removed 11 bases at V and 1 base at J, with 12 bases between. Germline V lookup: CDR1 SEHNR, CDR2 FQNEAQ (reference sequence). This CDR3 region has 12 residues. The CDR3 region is CAAGLSSYEQYF. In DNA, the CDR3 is TGTGCCGCAGGTCTGAGTTCCTACGAGCAGTACTTC.

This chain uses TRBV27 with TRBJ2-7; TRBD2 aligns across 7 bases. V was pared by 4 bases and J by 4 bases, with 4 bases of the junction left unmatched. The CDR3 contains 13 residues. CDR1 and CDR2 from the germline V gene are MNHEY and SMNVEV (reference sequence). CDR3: CASSSLANYEQYF. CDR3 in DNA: TGTGCCAGCAGTTCACTAGCGAATTACGAGCAGTACTTC.

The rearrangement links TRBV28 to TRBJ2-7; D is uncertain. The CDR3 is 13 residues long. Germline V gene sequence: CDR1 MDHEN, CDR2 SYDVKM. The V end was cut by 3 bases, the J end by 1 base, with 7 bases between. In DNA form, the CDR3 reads TGTGCCAGCAGTTTTATGGGGTCCTACGAGCAGTACTTC. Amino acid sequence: CASSFMGSYEQYF.

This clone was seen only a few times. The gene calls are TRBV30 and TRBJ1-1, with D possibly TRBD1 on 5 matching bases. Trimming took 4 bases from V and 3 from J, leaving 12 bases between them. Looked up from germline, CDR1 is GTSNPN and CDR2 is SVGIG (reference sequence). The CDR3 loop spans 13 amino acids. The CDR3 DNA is TGTGCCTGGACAGGGTGGGTTGACACTGAAGCTTTCTTT. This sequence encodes CAWTGWVDTEAFF. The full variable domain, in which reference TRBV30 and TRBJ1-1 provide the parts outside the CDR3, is SQTIHQWPATLVQPVGSPLSLECTVEGTSNPNLYWYRQAAGRGLQLLFYSVGIGQISSEVPQNLSASRPQDRQFILSSKKLLLSDSGFYLCAWTGWVDTEAFFGQGTRLTVV.

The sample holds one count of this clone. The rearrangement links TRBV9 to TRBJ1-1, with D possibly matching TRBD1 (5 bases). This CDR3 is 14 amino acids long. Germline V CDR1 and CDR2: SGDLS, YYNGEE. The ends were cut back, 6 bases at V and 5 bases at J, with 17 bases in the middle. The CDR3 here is CASTKGGAVTEAFF. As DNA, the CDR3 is TGTGCCAGCACCAAGGGAGGGGCGGTGACTGAAGCTTTCTTT.

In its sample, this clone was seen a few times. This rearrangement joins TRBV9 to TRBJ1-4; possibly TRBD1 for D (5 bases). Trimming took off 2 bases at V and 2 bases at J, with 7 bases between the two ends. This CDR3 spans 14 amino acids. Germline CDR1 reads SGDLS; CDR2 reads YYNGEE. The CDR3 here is CASSVGGTNEKLFF. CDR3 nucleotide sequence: TGTGCCAGCAGCGTGGGGGGTACTAATGAAAAACTGTTTTTT.

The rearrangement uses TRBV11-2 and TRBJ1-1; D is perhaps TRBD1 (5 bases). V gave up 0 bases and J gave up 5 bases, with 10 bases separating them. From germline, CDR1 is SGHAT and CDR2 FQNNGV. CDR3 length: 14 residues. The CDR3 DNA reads TGTGCCAGCAGCTTAGACCCGACAGTTACTGAAGCTTTCTTT. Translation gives CASSLDPTVTEAFF. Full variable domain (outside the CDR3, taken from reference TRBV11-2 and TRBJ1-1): EAGVAQSPRYKIIEKRQSVAFWCNPISGHATLYWYQQILGQGPKLLIQFQNNGVVDDSQLPKDRFSAERLKGVDSTLKIQPAKLEDSAVYLCASSLDPTVTEAFFGQGTRLTVV.

CDR3 region: CASSSLLAGGPAALNEQFF. The CDR3 nucleotides are TGTGCCAGCAGTTCCCTACTAGCGGGAGGGCCCGCGGCGCTAAATGAGCAGTTCTTC. The V call is TRBV28, the J call TRBJ2-1; 13 bases fit TRBD2. The germline V gene has CDR1 MDHEN and CDR2 SYDVKM. This CDR3 is 19 amino acids long. Trimming cost V 4 bases and J 7 bases; bases outside gene matches: 16.

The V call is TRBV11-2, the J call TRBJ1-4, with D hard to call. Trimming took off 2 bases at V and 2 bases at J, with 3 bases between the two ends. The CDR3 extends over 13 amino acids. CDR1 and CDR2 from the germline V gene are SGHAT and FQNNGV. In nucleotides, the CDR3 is TGTGCCAGCAGCTTATTGACTAATGAAAAACTGTTTTTT. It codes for CASSLLTNEKLFF.

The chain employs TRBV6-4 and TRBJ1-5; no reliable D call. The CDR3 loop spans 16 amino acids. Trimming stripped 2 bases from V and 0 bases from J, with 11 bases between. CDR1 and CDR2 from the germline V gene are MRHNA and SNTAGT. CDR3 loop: CASSDAKTYSNQPQHF. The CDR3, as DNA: TGTGCCAGCAGTGACGCAAAGACTTATAGCAATCAGCCCCAGCATTTT.

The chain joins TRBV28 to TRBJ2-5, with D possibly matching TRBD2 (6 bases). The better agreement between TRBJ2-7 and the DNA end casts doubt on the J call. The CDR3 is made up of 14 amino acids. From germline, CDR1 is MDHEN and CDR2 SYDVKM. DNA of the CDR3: TGTGCCAGCAGTTCCCCAGGCTGGGGGGACGAGCAGTACTTC. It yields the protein CASSSPGWGDEQYF.

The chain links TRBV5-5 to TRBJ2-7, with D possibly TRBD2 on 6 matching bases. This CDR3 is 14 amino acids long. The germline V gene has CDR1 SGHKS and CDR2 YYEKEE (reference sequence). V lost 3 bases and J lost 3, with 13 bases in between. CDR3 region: CASSYGTAGYEQYF. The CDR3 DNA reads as TGTGCCAGCAGCTACGGGACTGCCGGCTACGAGCAGTACTTC. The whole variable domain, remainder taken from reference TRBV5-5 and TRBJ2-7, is DAGVTQSPTHLIKTRGQQVTLRCSPISGHKSVSWYQQVLGQGPQFIFQYYEKEERGRGNFPDRFSARQFPNYSSELNVNALLLGDSALYLCASSYGTAGYEQYFGPGTRLTVT.

The CDR3 bases are TGTGCCAGCGCCCTTACCCCCCCAGGATGGATGAGCAATCAGCCCCAGCATTTT. This encodes CASALTPPGWMSNQPQHF. The chain links TRBV28 to TRBJ1-5; D ambiguous. This CDR3 has 18 residues. The germline V gene has CDR1 MDHEN and CDR2 SYDVKM. The V end lost 8 bases, the J end lost 1 base, and 24 bases lay between the germline ends. Full variable domain (outside the CDR3, taken from reference TRBV28 and TRBJ1-5): DVKVTQSSRYLVKRTGEKVFLECVQDMDHENMFWYRQDPGLGLRLIYFSYDVKMKEKGDIPEGYSVSREKKERFSLILESASTNQTSMYLCASALTPPGWMSNQPQHFGDGTRLSIL.

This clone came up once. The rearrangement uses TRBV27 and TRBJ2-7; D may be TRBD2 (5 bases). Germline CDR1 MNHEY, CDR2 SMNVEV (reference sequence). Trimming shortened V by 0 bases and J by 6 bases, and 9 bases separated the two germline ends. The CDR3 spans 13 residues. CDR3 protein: CASSLSHGVEQYF. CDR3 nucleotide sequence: TGTGCCAGCAGTTTATCGCACGGGGTCGAGCAGTACTTC.